The entry below describes one TCR beta chain. The data stem from a study of blood T cells in healthy people across ages. A second PCR, run for roughly 7 to 11 cycles, used a sample-barcoded 5' primer plus a J-beta primer mix. TCRdb fed the 5' RACE reads into MiXCR, producing one record per CDR3 protein. The sample records about 810,000 distinct CDR3 sequences, roughly 40% being singletons. J gave up 2 bases and V 9 bases, and 18 bases lay outside the gene matches. There are 17 residues in the CDR3. Per germline, CDR1 MGHDK and CDR2 SYGVNS. The receptor was isolated from a man aged 18-30 years in good health. The J gene is TRBJ2-5, the V gene TRBV25-1; 7 bases fit TRBD1. Sequenced: blood. CDR3 DNA sequence: TGTGCCAGTCAGAGAGGCGAGGGGACAGAGGTACAAGAGACCCAGTACTTC. Its protein product is CASQRGEGTEVQETQYF.